The 5 T cell receptor beta chains below come from one sample, sequenced in a study of T cells in Graves' hyperthyroidism and ophthalmopathy. Amplification yielded TCR beta CDR3 regions, with RNA transcripts as the source. First-round RT-PCR of the TCR CDR3 relied on the HTBI primer set. TCRdb passed the multiplex PCR reads through MiXCR, listing each CDR3 protein once. Of 480,000 or so distinct CDR3 sequences listed, 40% to 50% were seen once; the top ten hold 44%. Sequenced sample: peripheral blood or thyroid tissue (not recorded which). All receptors come from an adult woman with Graves' disease, either hyperthyroidism or ophthalmopathy (not recorded which).

This clonotype occurred a few times. Sequence at one end of the junction differs from germline and may be a read error. This rearrangement joins TRBV7-7 to TRBJ2-2; 8 nucleotides agree with TRBD1. This CDR3 has 15 amino acids. Germline V gives CDR1 SSHAT, CDR2 FNYEAQ (reference sequence). CDR3 nucleotides: TGTGCTAGCAGCTTATTAGGACAGGGACGCGGGGAGCTGTTTTTT. Amino acids: CASSLLGQGRGELFF.

This clonotype was seen many times. The chain links TRBV20-1 to TRBJ1-2, with D perhaps TRBD1 (5 bases). The CDR3 spans 13 residues. From germline, CDR1 is DFQATT and CDR2 SNEGSKA (reference sequence). The germline V and J ends were trimmed by 2 bases and 5 bases, with 12 bases remaining between them. This CDR3 is CSARPGISYGYTF. The DNA for the CDR3 is TGCAGTGCTAGACCAGGGATTTCTTATGGCTACACCTTC.

This chain links TRBV10-2 with TRBJ2-2; D assignment may be TRBD1 or TRBD2 (5 bases each). The CDR3 consists of 17 residues. V gave up 1 base and J gave up 3 bases, with 15 bases separating them. Germline CDR1 is WSHSY and CDR2 is SAAADI. The CDR3 bases are TGCGCCAGCAGTGAGTGGAGGCAGGGTGCGGACACCGGGGAGCTGTTTTTT. Protein sequence: CASSEWRQGADTGELFF.

The chain couples TRBV2 to TRBJ1-5, with no clear D. CDR1 is SNHLY, CDR2 FYNNEI, per germline. V was cut by 5 bases and J by 5 bases, with 16 bases left in between. This CDR3 contains 15 residues. CDR3 coding DNA: TGTGCCAGCAGTTCGGACTGGGGTGGGTATCAGCCCCAGCATTTT. Amino acids: CASSSDWGGYQPQHF.

CDR3 sequence (DNA): TGTGCCAGCACCATAGGTGACATCCGCTCTGGAAACACCATATATTTT. Protein: CASTIGDIRSGNTIYF. The rearrangement joins TRBV2 to TRBJ1-3; no clear D gene. Germline lookup yields CDR1 SNHLY and CDR2 FYNNEI. V was cut by 7 bases and J by 0 bases, with 16 bases left in between. The CDR3 loop spans 16 amino acids.